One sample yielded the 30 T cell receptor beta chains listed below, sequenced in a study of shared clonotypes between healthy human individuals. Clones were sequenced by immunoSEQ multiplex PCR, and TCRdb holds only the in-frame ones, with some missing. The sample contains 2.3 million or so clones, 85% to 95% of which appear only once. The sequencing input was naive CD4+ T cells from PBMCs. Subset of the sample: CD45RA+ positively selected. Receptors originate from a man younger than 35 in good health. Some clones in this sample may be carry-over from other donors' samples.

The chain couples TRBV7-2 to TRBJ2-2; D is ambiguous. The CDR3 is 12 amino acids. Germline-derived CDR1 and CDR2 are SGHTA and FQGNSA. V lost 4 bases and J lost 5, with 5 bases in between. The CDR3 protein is CASSSGTGELFF. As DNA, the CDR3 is TGTGCCAGCAGCTCCGGGACCGGGGAGCTGTTTTTT.

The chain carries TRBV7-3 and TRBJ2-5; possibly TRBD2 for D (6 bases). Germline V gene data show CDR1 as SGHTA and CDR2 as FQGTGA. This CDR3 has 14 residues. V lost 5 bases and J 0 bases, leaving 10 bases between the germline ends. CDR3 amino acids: CASSATSNQETQYF. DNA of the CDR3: TGTGCCAGCAGCGCCACTAGCAACCAAGAGACCCAGTACTTC.

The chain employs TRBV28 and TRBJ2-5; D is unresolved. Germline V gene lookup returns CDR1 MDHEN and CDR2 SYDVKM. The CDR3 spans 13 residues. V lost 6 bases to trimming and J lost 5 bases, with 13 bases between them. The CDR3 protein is CASSPGHRETQYF. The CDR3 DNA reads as TGTGCCAGCAGCCCGGGCCACCGGGAGACCCAGTACTTC.

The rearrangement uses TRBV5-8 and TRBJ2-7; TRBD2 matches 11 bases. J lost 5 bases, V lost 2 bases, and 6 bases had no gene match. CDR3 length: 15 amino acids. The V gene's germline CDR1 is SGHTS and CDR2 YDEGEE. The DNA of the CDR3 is TGTGCCAGCAGCTTTAGCGGGAGGGGGACGGACGAGCAGTACTTC. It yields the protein CASSFSGRGTDEQYF. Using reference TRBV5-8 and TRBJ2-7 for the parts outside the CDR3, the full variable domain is EAGVTQSPTHLIKTRGQQATLRCSPISGHTSVYWYQQALGLGLQFLLWYDEGEERNRGNFPPRFSGRQFPNYSSELNVNALELEDSALYLCASSFSGRGTDEQYFGPGTRLTVT.

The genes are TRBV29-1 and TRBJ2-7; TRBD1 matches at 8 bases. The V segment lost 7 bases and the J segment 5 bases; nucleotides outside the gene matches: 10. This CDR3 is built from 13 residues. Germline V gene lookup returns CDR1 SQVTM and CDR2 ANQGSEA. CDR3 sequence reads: CSGYGQGGHEQYF. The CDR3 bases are TGCAGCGGGTATGGACAGGGCGGCCACGAGCAGTACTTC.

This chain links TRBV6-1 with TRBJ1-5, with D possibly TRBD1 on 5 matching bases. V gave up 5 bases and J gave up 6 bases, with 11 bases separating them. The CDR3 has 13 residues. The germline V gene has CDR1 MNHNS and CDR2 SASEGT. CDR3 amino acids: CASSWGVSQPQHF. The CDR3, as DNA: TGTGCCAGCAGTTGGGGGGTCAGTCAGCCCCAGCATTTT.

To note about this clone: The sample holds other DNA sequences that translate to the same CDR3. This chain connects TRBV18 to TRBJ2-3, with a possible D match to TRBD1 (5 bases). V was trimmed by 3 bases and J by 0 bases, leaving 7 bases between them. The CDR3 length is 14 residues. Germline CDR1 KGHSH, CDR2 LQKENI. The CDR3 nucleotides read TGTGCCAGCTCACCGACAGATAGCACAGATACGCAGTATTTT. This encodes CASSPTDSTDTQYF.

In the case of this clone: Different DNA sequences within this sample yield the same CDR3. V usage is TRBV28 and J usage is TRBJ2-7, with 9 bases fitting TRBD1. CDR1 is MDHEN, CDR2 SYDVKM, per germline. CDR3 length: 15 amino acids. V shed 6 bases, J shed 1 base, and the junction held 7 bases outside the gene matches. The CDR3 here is CASSSRDRVSYEQYF. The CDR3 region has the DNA TGTGCCAGCAGCTCCCGGGACAGGGTGTCCTACGAGCAGTACTTC.

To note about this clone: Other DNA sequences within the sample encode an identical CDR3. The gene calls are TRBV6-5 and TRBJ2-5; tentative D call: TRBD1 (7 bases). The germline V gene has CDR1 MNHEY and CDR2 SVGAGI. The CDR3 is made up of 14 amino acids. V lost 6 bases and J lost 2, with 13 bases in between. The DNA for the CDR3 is TGTGCCAGCAGCCGGGGGACAGCACAAGAGACCCAGTACTTC. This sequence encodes CASSRGTAQETQYF.

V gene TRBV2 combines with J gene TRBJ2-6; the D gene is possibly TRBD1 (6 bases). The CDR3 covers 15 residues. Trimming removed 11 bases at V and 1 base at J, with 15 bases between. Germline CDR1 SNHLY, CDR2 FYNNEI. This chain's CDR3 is CASNTRGSGANVLTF. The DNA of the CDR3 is TGTGCCTCGAATACCAGGGGATCTGGGGCCAACGTCCTGACTTTC.

DNA for the CDR3: TGTGCCAGCAGCTTAGGTTCCGGGAGGGCCGGGAATGAGCAGTTCTTC. Protein: CASSLGSGRAGNEQFF. This chain connects TRBV7-2 to TRBJ2-1, with TRBD2 identical over 8 bases. The CDR3 runs to 16 residues. V lost 1 base and J lost 7; bases outside the gene matches: 9. The V gene's germline CDR1 is SGHTA and CDR2 FQGNSA.

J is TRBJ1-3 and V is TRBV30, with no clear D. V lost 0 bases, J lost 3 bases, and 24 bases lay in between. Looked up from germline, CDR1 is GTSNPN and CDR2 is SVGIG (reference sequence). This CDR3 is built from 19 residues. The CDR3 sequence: CAWSVTRGYSNSFGNTIYF. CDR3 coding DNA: TGTGCCTGGAGTGTAACCCGCGGTTACTCCAACTCTTTTGGAAACACCATATATTTT.

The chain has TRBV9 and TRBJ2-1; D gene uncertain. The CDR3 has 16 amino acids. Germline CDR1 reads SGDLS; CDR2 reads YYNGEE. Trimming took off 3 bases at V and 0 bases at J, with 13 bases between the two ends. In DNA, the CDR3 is TGTGCCAGCAGCGCCCCTAGTCCTATCTCCTACAATGAGCAGTTCTTC. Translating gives CASSAPSPISYNEQFF.

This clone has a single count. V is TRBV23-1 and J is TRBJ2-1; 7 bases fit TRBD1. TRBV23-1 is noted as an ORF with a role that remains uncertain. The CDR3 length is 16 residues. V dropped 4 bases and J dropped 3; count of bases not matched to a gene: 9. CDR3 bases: TGCGCCAGCAGTCTCCCCGGGACAGAAGTCTACAATGAGCAGTTCTTC. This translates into CASSLPGTEVYNEQFF.

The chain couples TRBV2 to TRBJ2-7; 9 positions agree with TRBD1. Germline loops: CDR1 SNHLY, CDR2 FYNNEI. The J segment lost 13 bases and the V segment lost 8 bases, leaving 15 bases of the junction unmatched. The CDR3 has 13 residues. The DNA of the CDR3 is TGTGCCAGCTTTTACACCGGGACAGGGAGTTTTTACTTC. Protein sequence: CASFYTGTGSFYF.

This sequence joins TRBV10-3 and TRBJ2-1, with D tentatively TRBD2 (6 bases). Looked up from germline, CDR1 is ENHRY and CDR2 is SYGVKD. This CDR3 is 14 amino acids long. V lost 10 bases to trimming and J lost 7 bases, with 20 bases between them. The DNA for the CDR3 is TGTGCCACCACGACGGGAGATCCAAGAAATGAGCAGTTCTTC. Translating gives CATTTGDPRNEQFF.

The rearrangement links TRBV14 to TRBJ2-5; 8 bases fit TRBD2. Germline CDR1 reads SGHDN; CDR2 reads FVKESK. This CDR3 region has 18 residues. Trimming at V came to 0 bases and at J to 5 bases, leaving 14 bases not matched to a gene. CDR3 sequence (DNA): TGTGCCAGCAGCCAAGATCGGGGCGGGACTAGTTTTGTGGAGACCCAGTACTTC. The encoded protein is CASSQDRGGTSFVETQYF.

CDR3 nucleotide sequence: TGTGCCAGCAGCTTAGTCTTTCAGGGGGCCCACGAGCAGTACTTC. It is translated as CASSLVFQGAHEQYF. The chain has TRBV11-2 and TRBJ2-7, with 8 bases fitting TRBD1. Germline V CDR1 and CDR2: SGHAT, FQNNGV. Trimming took 1 base from V and 5 from J; bases not matched to a gene: 7. The CDR3 runs 15 residues.

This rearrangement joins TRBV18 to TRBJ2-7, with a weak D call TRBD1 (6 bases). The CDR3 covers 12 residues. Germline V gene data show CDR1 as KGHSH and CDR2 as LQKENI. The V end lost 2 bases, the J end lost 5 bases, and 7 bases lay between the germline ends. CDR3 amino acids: CASSPYRDEQYF. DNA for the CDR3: TGTGCCAGCTCACCATACAGGGACGAGCAGTACTTC.

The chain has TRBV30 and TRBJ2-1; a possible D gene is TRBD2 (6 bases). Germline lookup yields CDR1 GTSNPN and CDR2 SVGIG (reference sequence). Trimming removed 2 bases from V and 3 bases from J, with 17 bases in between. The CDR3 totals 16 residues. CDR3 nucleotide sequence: TGTGCCTGGAGTCCCTGGCGGGGAGAGAACTACAATGAGCAGTTCTTC. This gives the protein CAWSPWRGENYNEQFF. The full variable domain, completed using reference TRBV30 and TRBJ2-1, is SQTIHQWPATLVQPVGSPLSLECTVEGTSNPNLYWYRQAAGRGLQLLFYSVGIGQISSEVPQNLSASRPQDRQFILSSKKLLLSDSGFYLCAWSPWRGENYNEQFFGPGTRLTVL.

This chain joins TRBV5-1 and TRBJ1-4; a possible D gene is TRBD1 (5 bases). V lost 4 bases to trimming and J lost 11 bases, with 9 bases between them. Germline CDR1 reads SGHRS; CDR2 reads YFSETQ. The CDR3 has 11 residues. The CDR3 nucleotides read TGCGCCAGCAGCCTGGGGGGGAAACTGTTTTTT. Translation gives CASSLGGKLFF. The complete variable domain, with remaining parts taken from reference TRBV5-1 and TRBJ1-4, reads KAGVTQTPRYLIKTRGQQVTLSCSPISGHRSVSWYQQTPGQGLQFLFEYFSETQRNKGNFPGRFSGRQFSNSRSEMNVSTLELGDSALYLCASSLGGKLFFGSGTQLSVL.

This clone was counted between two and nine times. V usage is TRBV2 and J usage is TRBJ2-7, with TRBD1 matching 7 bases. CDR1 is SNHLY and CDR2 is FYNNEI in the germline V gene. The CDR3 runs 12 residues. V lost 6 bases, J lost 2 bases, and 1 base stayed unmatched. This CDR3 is CASRGQTYEQYF. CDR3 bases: TGTGCCAGCAGGGGACAGACCTACGAGCAGTACTTC.

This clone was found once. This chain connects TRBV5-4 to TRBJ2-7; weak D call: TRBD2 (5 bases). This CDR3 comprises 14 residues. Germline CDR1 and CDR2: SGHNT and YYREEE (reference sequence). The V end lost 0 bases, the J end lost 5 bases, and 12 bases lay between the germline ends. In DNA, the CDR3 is TGTGCCAGCAGCTTGGGAGGGTCTGGGGACGAGCAGTACTTC. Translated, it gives CASSLGGSGDEQYF.

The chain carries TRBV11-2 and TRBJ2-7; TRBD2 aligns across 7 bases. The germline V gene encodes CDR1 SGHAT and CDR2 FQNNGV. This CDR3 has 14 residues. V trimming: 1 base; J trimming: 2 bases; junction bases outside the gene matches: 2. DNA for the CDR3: TGTGCCAGCAGCTTAGCTAGCGGCGCCTACGAGCAGTACTTC. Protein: CASSLASGAYEQYF.

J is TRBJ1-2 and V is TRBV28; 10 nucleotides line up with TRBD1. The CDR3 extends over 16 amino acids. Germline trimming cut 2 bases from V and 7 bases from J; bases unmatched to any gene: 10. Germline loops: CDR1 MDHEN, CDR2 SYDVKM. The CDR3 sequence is CASSLPSVGQGIGYTF. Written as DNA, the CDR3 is TGTGCCAGCAGTTTACCCTCCGTGGGACAGGGGATTGGCTACACCTTC.

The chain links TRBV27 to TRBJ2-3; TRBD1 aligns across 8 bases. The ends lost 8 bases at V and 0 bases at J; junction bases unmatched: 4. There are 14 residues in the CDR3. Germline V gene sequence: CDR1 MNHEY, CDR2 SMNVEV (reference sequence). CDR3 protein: CASGQGLSTDTQYF. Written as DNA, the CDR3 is TGTGCCAGCGGACAGGGTCTAAGCACAGATACGCAGTATTTT.

The CDR3 coding sequence is TGTGCCAGCAGCGTAGGGACTAGCGGGAGGAATGAGCAGTTCTTC. The encoded protein is CASSVGTSGRNEQFF. The gene calls are TRBV7-7 and TRBJ2-1; TRBD2 matches 15 bases. Germline lookup yields CDR1 SSHAT and CDR2 FNYEAQ (reference sequence). V dropped 5 bases and J dropped 7; count of bases not matched to a gene: 3. The CDR3 runs to 15 residues.

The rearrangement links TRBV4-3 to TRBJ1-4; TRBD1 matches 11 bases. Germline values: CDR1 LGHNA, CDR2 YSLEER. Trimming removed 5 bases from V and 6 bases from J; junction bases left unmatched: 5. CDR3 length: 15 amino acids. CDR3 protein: CASSNWGQGDEKLFF. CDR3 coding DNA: TGCGCCAGCAGCAATTGGGGACAGGGGGATGAAAAACTGTTTTTT.

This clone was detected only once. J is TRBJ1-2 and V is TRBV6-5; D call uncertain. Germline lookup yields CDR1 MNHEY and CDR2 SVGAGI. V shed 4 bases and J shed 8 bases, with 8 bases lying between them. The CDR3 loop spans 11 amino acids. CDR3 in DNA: TGTGCCAGCAGTTCAAGGGAAGGCTACACCTTC. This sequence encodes CASSSREGYTF.

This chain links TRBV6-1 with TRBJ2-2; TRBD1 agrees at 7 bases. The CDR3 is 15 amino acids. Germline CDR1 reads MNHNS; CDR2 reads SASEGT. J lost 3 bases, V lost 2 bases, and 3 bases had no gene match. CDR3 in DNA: TGTGCCAGCAGTGAAAGAGGGGGCTACACCGGGGAGCTGTTTTTT. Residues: CASSERGGYTGELFF.